Here is one T cell receptor beta chain with its context. Its antigen is currently unknown. This record belongs to a study of T-cell memory formation after mild COVID-19. General study findings and limits: Some responding clones appeared in pre-infection memory, suggesting cross-reactive memory joined. CM and EM subsets held most contracting CD4+ clones; EMRA held CD8+ ones.

The CDR3 spans 15 residues. Trimming pared 6 bases from V and 0 bases from J, leaving 15 bases between. Germline CDR1 MNHEY, CDR2 SVGAGI. 5'RACE, which relied on constant-segment primers, yielded TCR alpha and TCR beta cDNA libraries carrying sample barcodes and UMIs. One entry per CDR3 protein results from TCRdb running MiXCR on the 5' RACE reads. Of over 350,000 distinct CDR3 sequences listed, 20% to 25% are singletons. V usage is TRBV6-5 and J usage is TRBJ2-7, with D unclear. Specimen: PBMCs or a T cell subset sorted from them (not recorded which). The receptor comes from an adult woman who had mild COVID-19 (a few samples of this study predate the infection). Cell type and time point are not known. CDR3 region: CASRPDFPSSYEQYF. DNA of the CDR3: TGTGCCAGCAGACCCGACTTTCCCTCCTCCTACGAGCAGTACTTC.